The 30 T cell receptor beta chains reported below all come from one sample, sequenced in a study of post-analysis software for immune sequencing data. No antigen has been identified for these receptors. Overall study results and limits: There were about 5 TRBV segments more frequent in patients than controls, and TRBV5-6, TRBV5-1 and TRBV20-1 were among them.

The library was made from cDNA and included unique molecular identifiers. MiXCR, run by TCRdb on the PCR reads, gives a single entry per CDR3 protein. Of hundreds of thousands of distinct CDR3 sequences in the sample, roughly 30% were seen once. Sequencing input: blood. The receptors shown here come from a girl aged 10 to 17 with multiple sclerosis.

CDR3 sequence (DNA): TGTGCCAGCAGCTTAGCGGGGACCGCCCTCTCTGGCTACACCTTC. This codes for CASSLAGTALSGYTF. The rearrangement uses TRBV7-2 and TRBJ1-2, with D perhaps TRBD1 (5 bases). The germline CDR1 and CDR2 sequences are SGHTA and FQGNSA. V dropped 0 bases and J dropped 7 bases, with 15 bases sitting between them. The CDR3 runs 15 residues.

The V and J genes are TRBV20-1 and TRBJ2-4; either TRBD1 or TRBD2 may supply D (5 bases each). The closer fit of TRBJ2-7 to the DNA end suggests the J call may be wrong. The CDR3 sequence is 13 residues long. Germline CDR1 DFQATT, CDR2 SNEGSKA (reference sequence). Written as DNA, the CDR3 is TGCAGTGCCCCGGGCCCCGGGACCAACGAGCAGTACTTC. It translates to CSAPGPGTNEQYF.

Worth noting for this clonotype: At one end, the junction sequence differs from germline, possibly due to a read error. This chain uses TRBV11-2 with TRBJ2-5; D might be TRBD1 or TRBD2, each matching 5 bases. The germline gives CDR1 SGHAT, CDR2 FQNNGV. The CDR3 consists of 16 residues. The CDR3 DNA reads TGTGCCGGCAGCTTAGATAGTGAGGGACCTGAAGAGACCCAGTACTTC. Amino acid sequence: CAGSLDSEGPEETQYF.

This clonotype has just a few counts. J is TRBJ2-5 and V is TRBV25-1, with no clear D. This CDR3 spans 15 amino acids. Trimming removed 7 bases from V and 5 bases from J, with 20 bases in between. Per germline, CDR1 MGHDK and CDR2 SYGVNS. The CDR3 DNA follows: TGTGCCAGCACTGGACGGCCAACCCTCGGGGAGACCCAGTACTTC. This codes for CASTGRPTLGETQYF.

The V call is TRBV10-3, the J call TRBJ2-3, with TRBD2 identical over 12 bases. V lost 5 bases to trimming and J lost 3 bases; unmatched junction nucleotides: 3. The CDR3 is 15 residues long. Germline CDR1 is ENHRY and CDR2 is SYGVKD. This chain's CDR3 is CAISTSGRTTDTQYF. Here the CDR3 DNA reads TGTGCCATCAGTACTAGCGGGAGGACGACAGATACGCAGTATTTT.

The chain couples TRBV20-1 to TRBJ2-7, with 11 bases matching TRBD2. The CDR3 length is 16 residues. Germline V gene sequence: CDR1 DFQATT, CDR2 SNEGSKA (reference sequence). The V gene end was trimmed by 3 bases and the J gene end by 5 bases; junction bases not matched to a gene: 12. The CDR3 loop reads CSASYLAGGLRHEQYF. The CDR3 DNA follows: TGCAGTGCTAGCTATCTAGCGGGAGGTCTGCGGCACGAGCAGTACTTC.

This clonotype was recorded a few times. V and J are TRBV6-5 and TRBJ2-3; unclear D gene. The CDR3 contains 16 residues. V lost 9 bases, J lost 0 bases, and 19 bases lay in between. Germline CDR1 MNHEY, CDR2 SVGAGI. The CDR3 DNA is TGTGCCAGTTACCCTTTGCAACCGCCTAGCACAGATACGCAGTATTTT. As protein: CASYPLQPPSTDTQYF.

Ten or more counts support this clonotype. The rearrangement links TRBV7-8 to TRBJ2-7; D remains unclear. Per the germline V gene, CDR1 is SGHVS and CDR2 is FQNEAQ. This CDR3 spans 15 amino acids. V was shortened by 3 bases and J by 4 bases, with 16 bases between the two germline ends. The CDR3 loop is CASSFSLGPRYEQYF. DNA of the CDR3: TGTGCCAGCAGCTTCTCTCTCGGGCCGCGATACGAGCAGTACTTC.

The rearrangement links TRBV15 to TRBJ2-3; D is undetermined. Germline V gene lookup returns CDR1 LNHNV and CDR2 YYDKDF (reference sequence). The CDR3 has 15 amino acids. Trimming shortened V by 2 bases and J by 2 bases, and 11 bases separated the two germline ends. The CDR3 region is CATSRSPINTDTQYF. The CDR3 nucleotides read TGTGCCACCAGCAGAAGCCCTATAAACACAGATACGCAGTATTTT.

Points on this clonotype: This could be a read error, since a much larger clone is one nucleotide away. V is TRBV29-1 and J is TRBJ2-4; D may be TRBD1 (6 bases). This CDR3 has 11 residues. The germline V and J ends were trimmed by 7 bases and 13 bases, with 17 bases remaining between them. The germline gives CDR1 SQVTM, CDR2 ANQGSEA. The CDR3 region has the DNA TGCAGCGCTACGGACAGATACGGGCAGTACTTC. This translates into CSATDRYGQYF.

Only a few counts were recorded for this clonotype. This rearrangement joins TRBV12-3 or TRBV12-4 to TRBJ1-4, with TRBD1 matching over 7 bases. Losses at the gene ends were 5 bases for V and 13 bases for J; bases not matched to a gene: 4. The CDR3 has 11 residues. CDR3 loop: CASSRNRGLFF. The CDR3 nucleotides are TGTGCCAGCAGTCGAAACAGGGGACTGTTTTTT.

This clonotype was seen only a few times. The chain joins TRBV5-6 to TRBJ2-3; D remains unclear. CDR1 is SGHDT and CDR2 is YYEEEE in the germline V gene. With 0 bases removed from V and 2 bases from J, the gap between germline ends came to 13 bases. CDR3 length equals 16 residues. CDR3 protein: CASSLGTLRSTDTQYF. The CDR3 DNA follows: TGTGCCAGCAGCTTGGGAACCCTTCGTTCCACAGATACGCAGTATTTT.

The rearrangement uses TRBV9 and TRBJ1-2; D gene ambiguous. The CDR3 sequence is 12 residues long. CDR1 and CDR2 (germline): SGDLS, YYNGEE. V was clipped by 0 bases and J by 11 bases, with 11 bases between them. CDR3 region: CASSVDRLAYTF. The CDR3 DNA sequence: TGTGCCAGCAGCGTAGATCGATTGGCGTACACCTTC.

The rearrangement joins TRBV20-1 to TRBJ1-2; 8 nucleotides agree with TRBD1. In germline, CDR1 is DFQATT, CDR2 SNEGSKA (reference sequence). V lost 2 bases and J lost 5; bases outside the gene matches: 10. The CDR3 loop spans 15 amino acids. CDR3: CSARHKKTGVYGYTF. CDR3 bases: TGCAGTGCTAGACACAAGAAGACAGGGGTGTATGGCTACACCTTC.

V is TRBV29-1 and J is TRBJ2-2; no definite D call. Germline CDR1 SQVTM, CDR2 ANQGSEA. The V gene lost 1 base and the J gene lost 5 bases, with 8 bases spanning the gap. The CDR3 covers 13 residues. The CDR3 loop reads CSVEATGTGELFF. The CDR3 coding sequence is TGCAGCGTTGAAGCGACCGGAACCGGGGAGCTGTTTTTT.

A note on this clonotype: A much larger clone is a single base away; this may be a read error. CDR3 in amino acids: CASNLPTSTDTQYF. In nucleotides, the CDR3 is TGTGCCAGCAATTTACCTACCAGCACAGATACGCAGTATTTT. The gene calls are TRBV27 and TRBJ2-3, with unresolved D. Germline values: CDR1 MNHEY, CDR2 SMNVEV (reference sequence). This CDR3 is built from 14 residues.

The chain has TRBV7-2 and TRBJ1-5; unclear D gene. Germline values: CDR1 SGHTA, CDR2 FQGNSA. This CDR3 comprises 17 residues. Trimming cost V 0 bases and J 2 bases, with 14 bases left between them. The CDR3 loop reads CASSLAHSAEGNQPQHF. In nucleotides, the CDR3 is TGTGCCAGCAGCTTAGCGCACTCGGCGGAAGGCAATCAGCCCCAGCATTTT.

The chain links TRBV2 to TRBJ1-5; no clear D. The germline V and J ends were trimmed by 7 bases and 7 bases, with 17 bases remaining between them. Germline CDR1 and CDR2: SNHLY and FYNNEI. The CDR3 sequence is 14 residues long. The CDR3 nucleotides are TGTGCCAGCAAAACCTTCGGATCGGGGCAGCCCCAGCATTTT. This sequence encodes CASKTFGSGQPQHF.

This chain connects TRBV28 to TRBJ2-7; 10 bases align to TRBD2. CDR1 is MDHEN, CDR2 SYDVKM, per germline. The length of the CDR3 is 15 residues. J gave up 7 bases and V 4 bases, and 10 bases lay outside the gene matches. CDR3 loop: CASSSQREGDNEQYF. The CDR3, as DNA: TGTGCCAGCAGTTCCCAGCGGGAGGGGGACAATGAGCAGTACTTC.

The rearrangement links TRBV20-1 to TRBJ2-7; 7 bases map to TRBD1. Trimming removed 5 bases from V and 0 bases from J; junction bases left unmatched: 16. Germline V gene data show CDR1 as DFQATT and CDR2 as SNEGSKA (reference sequence). CDR3 length: 17 amino acids. CDR3 protein: CSAASPQGPLSSYEQYF. CDR3 DNA: TGCAGTGCTGCCTCACCACAGGGGCCCCTAAGCTCCTACGAGCAGTACTTC.

The V gene is TRBV9, the J gene TRBJ2-3; 8 bases match TRBD2. This CDR3 spans 18 amino acids. J gave up 2 bases and V 0 bases, and 11 bases lay outside the gene matches. Germline V gene data show CDR1 as SGDLS and CDR2 as YYNGEE. Here the CDR3 reads CASSVGNGGTRTTDTQYF. The CDR3 DNA is TGTGCCAGCAGCGTAGGGAATGGGGGGACTAGGACCACAGATACGCAGTATTTT.

The J gene is TRBJ2-7, the V gene TRBV13, with D perhaps TRBD1 (5 bases). This CDR3 has 15 amino acids. Germline loops: CDR1 PRHDT, CDR2 FYEKMQ (reference sequence). V lost 5 bases and J lost 10, with 24 bases in between. This CDR3 is CASSPTRSRIGAQYF. For the CDR3, the DNA is TGTGCCAGCAGCCCAACCCGATCGCGAATAGGGGCCCAGTACTTC.

The chain combines TRBV6-1 with TRBJ1-2, with D tentatively TRBD1 (5 bases). The CDR3 loop spans 15 amino acids. The V gene lost 7 bases and the J gene lost 0 bases, with 15 bases spanning the gap. The germline CDR1 and CDR2 sequences are MNHNS and SASEGT. The DNA of the CDR3 is TGTGCCAGCATGGTTTTAACGGGGGCTAACTATGGCTACACCTTC. Translated, it gives CASMVLTGANYGYTF.

The chain couples TRBV9 to TRBJ2-7; D might be TRBD1 (5 bases). Trimming removed 3 bases from V and 0 bases from J, with 19 bases in between. This CDR3 spans 17 amino acids. The V gene's germline CDR1 is SGDLS and CDR2 YYNGEE. The CDR3 DNA sequence: TGTGCCAGCAGCGCGGGTAGTGTTGTCAGGGTCTCCTACGAGCAGTACTTC. The encoded protein is CASSAGSVVRVSYEQYF.

The V call is TRBV20-1, the J call TRBJ2-5, with unresolved D. Germline V gives CDR1 DFQATT, CDR2 SNEGSKA (reference sequence). This CDR3 contains 16 residues. The V end lost 2 bases, the J end lost 5 bases, and 21 bases lay between the germline ends. The CDR3 spells CSARPDGQEFWETQYF. The CDR3 coding sequence is TGCAGTGCTAGACCTGATGGCCAGGAATTCTGGGAGACCCAGTACTTC.

This clonotype was seen a handful of times. The chain recombines TRBV29-1 with TRBJ1-1; TRBD1 matches at 7 bases. The CDR3 is 13 amino acids. CDR1 is SQVTM, CDR2 ANQGSEA, per germline. Unmatched junction bases numbered 10, after V lost 7 bases and J lost 5 bases. The CDR3 is CSATTGYGTEAFF. CDR3 sequence (DNA): TGCAGCGCTACGACAGGGTATGGAACTGAAGCTTTCTTT.

The J gene is TRBJ1-1, the V gene TRBV13; D unresolved. The CDR3 is 16 amino acids. Trimming cost V 0 bases and J 0 bases, with 11 bases left between them. Looked up from germline, CDR1 is PRHDT and CDR2 is FYEKMQ (reference sequence). This chain's CDR3 is CASSLGWGQVNTEAFF. CDR3 coding DNA: TGTGCCAGCAGCTTAGGCTGGGGTCAGGTGAACACTGAAGCTTTCTTT. Drawing the rest from reference TRBV13 and TRBJ1-1, the complete variable domain is AAGVIQSPRHLIKEKRETATLKCYPIPRHDTVYWYQQGPGQDPQFLISFYEKMQSDKGSIPDRFSAQQFSDYHSELNMSSLELGDSALYFCASSLGWGQVNTEAFFGQGTRLTVV.

This clonotype was found a few times. V is TRBV20-1 and J is TRBJ2-3, with 8 positions matching TRBD2. The germline V gene has CDR1 DFQATT and CDR2 SNEGSKA (reference sequence). V was pared by 0 bases and J by 4 bases, with 12 bases of the junction left unmatched. The length of the CDR3 is 17 residues. The CDR3 sequence: CSARDWSGAGVADTQYF. The CDR3 coding sequence is TGCAGTGCTAGAGATTGGTCTGGAGCGGGAGTCGCAGATACGCAGTATTTT.

The chain has TRBV20-1 and TRBJ1-6, with a tentative D call TRBD1 (5 bases). The V end was cut by 3 bases, the J end by 4 bases, with 16 bases between. This CDR3 spans 16 amino acids. The germline gives CDR1 DFQATT, CDR2 SNEGSKA (reference sequence). In nucleotides, the CDR3 is TGCAGTGCTAGTTTCAGGGAAATACGATATAATTCACCCCTCCACTTT. Protein product: CSASFREIRYNSPLHF.

The J gene is TRBJ2-5, the V gene TRBV27; 8 bases are shared with TRBD1. The J call may be in error: the DNA end matches TRBJ2-7 better. Germline assignment: CDR1 MNHEY and CDR2 SMNVEV (reference sequence). This CDR3 has 14 residues. Here the CDR3 reads CASSSTGGYYEQYF. DNA for the CDR3: TGTGCCAGCAGTTCCACAGGGGGGTACTACGAGCAGTACTTC.